Following are 8 T cell receptor beta chains from one sample sequenced in a study of blood T cell repertoires in COVID-19. The protocol was immunoSEQ multiplex PCR, while the TCRdb copy is restricted to in-frame clones and leaves out a portion. The sample yields about 480,000 clones, approximately 88% seen once. The sequencing input was peripheral blood. The receptor source for this set is a woman between 50 and 59 years old with COVID-19, enrolled during active disease.

The chain has TRBV7-2 and TRBJ1-5; D uncertain. This CDR3 is 14 amino acids long. Trimming left V 4 bases short and J 3 bases short, with 10 bases between. Germline CDR1 is SGHTA and CDR2 is FQGNSA. In DNA form, the CDR3 reads TGTGCCAGCAGCTCCGTACGGTACAATCAGCCCCAGCATTTT. Translation gives CASSSVRYNQPQHF.

The chain joins TRBV2 to TRBJ1-5; D perhaps matches TRBD1 (6 bases). With 4 bases removed from V and 0 bases from J, the gap between germline ends came to 13 bases. Germline CDR1 is SNHLY and CDR2 is FYNNEI. CDR3 length: 16 residues. The CDR3 reads CASSVQGAYSNQPQHF. The DNA of the CDR3 is TGTGCCAGCAGTGTACAGGGTGCCTATAGCAATCAGCCCCAGCATTTT.

Here the CDR3 DNA reads TGTGCCAGCAGCGTAGATTGGGGCGGTCCGAACACTGAAGCTTTCTTT. It codes for CASSVDWGGPNTEAFF. V gene TRBV9 combines with J gene TRBJ1-1, with D maybe TRBD1 (5 bases). Germline V gene data show CDR1 as SGDLS and CDR2 as YYNGEE. V gave up 0 bases and J gave up 1 base, with 13 bases separating them. This CDR3 spans 16 amino acids. The full variable domain, with the rest looked up from reference TRBV9 and TRBJ1-1, is DSGVTQTPKHLITATGQRVTLRCSPRSGDLSVYWYQQSLDQGLQFLIQYYNGEERAKGNILERFSAQQFPDLHSELNLSSLELGDSALYFCASSVDWGGPNTEAFFGQGTRLTVV.

The chain couples TRBV19 to TRBJ1-6; a possible D gene is TRBD1 (6 bases). V lost 3 bases, J lost 10 bases, and 19 bases lay in between. Germline-derived CDR1 and CDR2 are LNHDA and SQIVND (reference sequence). This CDR3 spans 16 amino acids. CDR3 nucleotides: TGTGCCAGTAGTATCTCAGGGGTCCCTTTCGAATCACCCCTCCACTTT. Residues: CASSISGVPFESPLHF.

The V call is TRBV7-2, the J call TRBJ1-4; D may be TRBD1 (5 bases). The V gene's germline CDR1 is SGHTA and CDR2 FQGNSA. The CDR3 consists of 18 residues. V was pared by 1 base and J by 8 bases, with 23 bases between. The CDR3 loop reads CASSLEAGGGTFREKLFF. The DNA of the CDR3 is TGTGCCAGCAGCTTAGAAGCGGGCGGGGGAACTTTTCGGGAAAAACTGTTTTTT.

The CDR3 loop reads CASSPPDSRDRGVGAFF. CDR3 in DNA: TGTGCCAGCAGCCCCCCTGACAGCCGGGACAGGGGCGTAGGAGCTTTCTTT. The chain uses TRBV5-4 and TRBJ1-1, with 10 bases identical to TRBD1. The V gene end was trimmed by 4 bases and the J gene end by 10 bases; junction bases not matched to a gene: 19. CDR3 length: 17 residues. Germline V lookup: CDR1 SGHNT, CDR2 YYREEE (reference sequence).

The chain recombines TRBV5-1 with TRBJ2-3; D possibly corresponds to TRBD2 (5 bases). Trimming cost V 0 bases and J 5 bases, with 7 bases left between them. The germline V gene encodes CDR1 SGHRS and CDR2 YFSETQ. This CDR3 is 13 amino acids long. DNA of the CDR3: TGCGCCAGCAGCTTGGAAGCGGTAGATACGCAGTATTTT. It specifies CASSLEAVDTQYF.

This clone was recorded once. The genes are TRBV24-1 and TRBJ1-2; 7 nucleotides match TRBD1. The CDR3 is 14 residues long. Germline loops: CDR1 KGHDR, CDR2 SFDVKD. The CDR3 sequence: CALKQGKKGYGYTF. CDR3 DNA sequence: TGTGCTCTGAAACAGGGGAAAAAAGGCTATGGCTACACCTTC.